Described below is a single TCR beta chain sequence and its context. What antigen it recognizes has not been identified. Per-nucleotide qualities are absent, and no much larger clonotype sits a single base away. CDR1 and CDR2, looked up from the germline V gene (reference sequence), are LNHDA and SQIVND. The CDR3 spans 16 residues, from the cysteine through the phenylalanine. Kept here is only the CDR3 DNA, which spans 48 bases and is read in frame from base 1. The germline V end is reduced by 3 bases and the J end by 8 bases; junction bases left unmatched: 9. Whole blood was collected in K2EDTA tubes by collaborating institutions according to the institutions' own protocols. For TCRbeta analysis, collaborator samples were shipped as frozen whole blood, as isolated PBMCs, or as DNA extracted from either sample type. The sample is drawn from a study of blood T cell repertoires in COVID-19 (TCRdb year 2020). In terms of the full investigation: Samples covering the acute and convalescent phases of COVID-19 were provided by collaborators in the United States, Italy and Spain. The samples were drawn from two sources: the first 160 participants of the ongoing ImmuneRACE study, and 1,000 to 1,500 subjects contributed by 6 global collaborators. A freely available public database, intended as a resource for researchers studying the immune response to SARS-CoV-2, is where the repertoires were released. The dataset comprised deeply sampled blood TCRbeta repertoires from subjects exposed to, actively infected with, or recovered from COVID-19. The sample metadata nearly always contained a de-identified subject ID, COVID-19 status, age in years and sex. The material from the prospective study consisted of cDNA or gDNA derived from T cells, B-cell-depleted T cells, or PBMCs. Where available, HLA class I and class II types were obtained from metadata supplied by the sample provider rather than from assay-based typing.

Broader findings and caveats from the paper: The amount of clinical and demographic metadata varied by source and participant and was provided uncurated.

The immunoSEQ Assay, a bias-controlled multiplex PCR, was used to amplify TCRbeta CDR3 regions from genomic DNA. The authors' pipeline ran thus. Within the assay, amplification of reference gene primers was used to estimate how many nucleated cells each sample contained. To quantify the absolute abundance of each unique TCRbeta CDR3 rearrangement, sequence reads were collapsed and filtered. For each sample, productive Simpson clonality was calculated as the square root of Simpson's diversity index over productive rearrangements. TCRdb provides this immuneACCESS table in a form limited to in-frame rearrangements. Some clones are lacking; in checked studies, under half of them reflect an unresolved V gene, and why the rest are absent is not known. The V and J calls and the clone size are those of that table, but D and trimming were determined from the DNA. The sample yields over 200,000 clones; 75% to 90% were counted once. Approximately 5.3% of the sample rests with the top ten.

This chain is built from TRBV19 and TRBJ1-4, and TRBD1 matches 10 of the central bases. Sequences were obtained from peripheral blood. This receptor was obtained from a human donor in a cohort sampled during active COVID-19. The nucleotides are TGTGCCAGTAGTATGGTGGGGACAGGGGTTAGGGAAAAACTGTTTTTT. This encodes CASSMVGTGVREKLFF.